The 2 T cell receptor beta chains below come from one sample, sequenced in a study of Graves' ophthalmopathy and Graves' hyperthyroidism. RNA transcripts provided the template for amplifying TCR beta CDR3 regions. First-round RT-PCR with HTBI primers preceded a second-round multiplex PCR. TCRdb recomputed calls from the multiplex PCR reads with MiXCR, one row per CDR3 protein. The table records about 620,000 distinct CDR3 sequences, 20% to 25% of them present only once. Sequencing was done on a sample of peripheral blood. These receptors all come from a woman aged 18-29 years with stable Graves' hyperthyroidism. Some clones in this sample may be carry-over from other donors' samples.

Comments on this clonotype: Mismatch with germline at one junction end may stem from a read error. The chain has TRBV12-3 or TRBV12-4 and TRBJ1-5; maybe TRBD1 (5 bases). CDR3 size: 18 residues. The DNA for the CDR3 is TGTGCCAGCAGTTTCGCGGGGACGGTCATTTATAGCAATCAGCCCAAGCATTTT. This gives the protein CASSFAGTVIYSNQPKHF.

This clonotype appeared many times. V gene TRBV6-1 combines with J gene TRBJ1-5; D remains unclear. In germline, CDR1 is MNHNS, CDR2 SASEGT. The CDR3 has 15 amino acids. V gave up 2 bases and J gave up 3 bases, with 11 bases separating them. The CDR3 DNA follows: TGTGCCAGCAGTGAATTCTCAGTGGTCAATCAGCCCCAGCATTTT. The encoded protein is CASSEFSVVNQPQHF.